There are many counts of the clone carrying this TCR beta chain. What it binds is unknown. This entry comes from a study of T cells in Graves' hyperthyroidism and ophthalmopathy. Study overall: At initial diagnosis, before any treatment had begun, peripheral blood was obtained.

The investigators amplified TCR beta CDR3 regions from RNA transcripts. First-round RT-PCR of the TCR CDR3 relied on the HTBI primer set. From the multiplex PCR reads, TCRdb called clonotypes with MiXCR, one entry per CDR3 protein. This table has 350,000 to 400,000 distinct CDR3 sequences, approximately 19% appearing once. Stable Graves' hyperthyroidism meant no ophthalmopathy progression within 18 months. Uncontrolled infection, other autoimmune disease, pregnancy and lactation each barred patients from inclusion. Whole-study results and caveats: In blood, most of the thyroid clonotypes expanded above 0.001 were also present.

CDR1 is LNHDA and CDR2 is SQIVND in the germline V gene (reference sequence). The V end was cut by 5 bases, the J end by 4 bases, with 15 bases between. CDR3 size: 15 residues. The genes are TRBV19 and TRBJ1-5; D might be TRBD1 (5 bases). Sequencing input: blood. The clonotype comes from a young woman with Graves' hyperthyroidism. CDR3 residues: CASSHRRGENQPQHF. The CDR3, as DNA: TGTGCCAGTAGTCACCGGAGGGGTGAGAATCAGCCCCAGCATTTT.